This T cell receptor (beta chain) emerged from a study of cytomegalovirus exposure and HLA in healthy donors. PCR involved 60 Vbeta and 13 Jbeta primers. This table comes from immunoSEQ multiplex PCR, and its TCRdb copy is limited to in-frame clones, with some not included. The table records around 69,000 clones, 70% of them present only once. The CDR3 is made up of 14 amino acids. Germline V gene lookup returns CDR1 SGHNT and CDR2 YYREEE (reference sequence). The ends lost 3 bases at V and 6 bases at J; junction bases unmatched: 6. Findings of the study overall: In all likelihood, a cluster of highly shared sequence variants was a sequencing artifact.

This clone occurred a few times. Its cognate antigen is unknown. The J gene is TRBJ1-2, the V gene TRBV5-4; 9 bases map to TRBD1. The sequence came from a woman aged 45-65 years in good health and CMV-seropositive. The sample was PBMCs. Here the CDR3 DNA reads TGTGCCAGCAGCTCCGGGACAGGGATAAATGGCTACACCTTC. Protein product: CASSSGTGINGYTF. Full variable domain (remainder filled in from reference TRBV5-4 and TRBJ1-2): ETGVTQSPTHLIKTRGQQVTLRCSSQSGHNTVSWYQQALGQGPQFIFQYYREEENGRGNFPPRFSGLQFPNYSSELNVNALELDDSALYLCASSSGTGINGYTFGSGTRLTVV.